This TCR beta chain was retrieved from a study of OX40 agonist ivuxolimab in advanced cancers. About the study as a whole: The costimulatory receptor OX40 (CD134) was targeted by ivuxolimab, a fully human IgG2 agonistic monoclonal antibody. Intravenous ivuxolimab was administered to patients every 2 weeks at six dose levels: 0.01, 0.1, 0.3, 1.5, 3 and 10 mg/kg. Of the approximately 50 dose-escalation patients, hepatocellular carcinoma was present in roughly 19, melanoma in approximately 15, renal cell carcinoma in 9 and head and neck cancer in 9. In the dose-escalation cohort, 82.7% of patients were male, and the mean age was about 55 years, with a range of about 20 to 90. Patients were allowed to have had prior anti-PD-1, anti-PD-L1 or anti-CTLA-4 therapy, and approximately 40% of the dose-escalation patients had previously received checkpoint inhibitors. Partial responses occurred in three dose-escalation patients: two with cutaneous melanoma and one with hepatocellular carcinoma. Peripheral TCRbeta sequencing aimed to test whether ivuxolimab altered TCR sequence diversity and caused clonal T-cell expansion. The paper covers the monotherapy dose-escalation part of the phase I ivuxolimab trial, which included N ≈ 50 patients.

The trial excluded patients who had a history of autoimmune disease or who were on systemic immunosuppression. Peripheral blood for TCR sequencing was collected from all dose cohorts at baseline, on cycle 4 day 1, and on cycle 7 day 1. Samples were obtained from an open-label, multicenter, first-in-human phase I dose-escalation trial of ivuxolimab. Adults with locally advanced or metastatic melanoma, renal cell, hepatocellular, or head and neck squamous cell carcinoma were enrolled in the trial. Before TCR sequencing, CD4+ and CD8+ T cells were separately sorted from peripheral blood. Points the paper makes about the study in general: Partial responders in the 0.1-3.0 mg/kg groups had among the lowest normalized peripheral clonal expansion, especially among CD8+ T cells. Antigen specificity was not determined for the clonally expanded peripheral T cells. Low levels of normalized T-cell clonal expansion were also seen in some patients who did not respond. After ivuxolimab, more expanded clones were found on average in CD8+ T cells than in CD4+ T cells. At doses of 0.1 to 3.0 mg/kg, clonal expansion of both CD4+ and CD8+ blood T cells was observed from baseline to week 6.

This clone was detected only once. Its antigen is currently not known. No base quality information exists; no much larger clone differs at one position. From a lookup of the germline V gene (reference sequence), CDR1 and CDR2 are SEHNR and FQNEAQ. V lost 3 bases and J lost 0 bases, and the count of bases not matched to a germline gene is 11. The CDR3, cysteine through phenylalanine, is 19 amino acids long. The entry retains the CDR3 DNA only, 57 bases that are in frame from base 1. Genomic DNA was isolated from the sorted cells so that the TCRbeta CDR3 region could be sequenced. The immunoSEQ Assay was used to sequence the TCRbeta CDR3 regions. In its TCRdb copy, this immuneACCESS table keeps in-frame sequences only and misses some clones. Where compared with another copy, unresolved V genes explain less than half of these, and the others have no known cause. The sample profile shows about 69,000 clones; about 90% of them were found once. The ten top clones hold 2.5% to 3% of the sample.

The TCR was taken from an adult with an advanced solid tumor such as melanoma, head and neck, liver or kidney cancer. Here the sequenced sample was CD4+ or CD8+ T cells sorted from blood, taken in a trial of the OX40 agonist ivuxolimab. The chain employs TRBV7-9 and TRBJ1-4; the central 9 bases match TRBD1. The sequence in DNA is TGTGCCAGCAGCTTCGGACAGGGGTCTTTAGTTACAACTAATGAAAAACTGTTTTTT. Translated, it reads CASSFGQGSLVTTNEKLFF.